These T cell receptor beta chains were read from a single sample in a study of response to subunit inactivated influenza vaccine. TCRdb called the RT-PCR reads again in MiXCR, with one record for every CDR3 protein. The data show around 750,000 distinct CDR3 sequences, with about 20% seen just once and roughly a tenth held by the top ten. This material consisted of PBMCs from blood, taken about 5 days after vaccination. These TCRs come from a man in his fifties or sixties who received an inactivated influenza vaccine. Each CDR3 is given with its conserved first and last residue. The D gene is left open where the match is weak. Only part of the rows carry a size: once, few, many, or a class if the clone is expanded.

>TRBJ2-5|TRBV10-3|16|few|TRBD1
CAISDSGTGAKETQYF
TGTGCCATCAGTGACTCCGGGACAGGGGCTAAGGAGACCCAGTACTTC
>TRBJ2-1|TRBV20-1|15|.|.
CSAESGSSSYNEQFF
TGCAGTGCCGAGAGCGGTTCAAGCTCCTACAATGAGCAGTTCTTC
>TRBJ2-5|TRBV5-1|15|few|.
CASSLGGTVKETQYF
TGCGCCAGCAGCTTGGGCGGGACAGTTAAGGAGACCCAGTACTTC
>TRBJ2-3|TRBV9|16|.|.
CASSVERGVVSDTQYF
TGTGCCAGCAGCGTAGAAAGGGGGGTGGTCTCAGATACGCAGTATTTT
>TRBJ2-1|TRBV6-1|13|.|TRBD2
CASRMGLADEQFF
TGTGCCAGCAGGATGGGACTAGCCGATGAGCAGTTCTTC
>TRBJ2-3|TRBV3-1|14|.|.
CASSQSRTSDTQFF
TGTGCCAGCAGCCAAAGCCGGACTTCAGATACGCAGTTTTTT
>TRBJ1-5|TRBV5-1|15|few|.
CASSLGPRGNQPQHF
TGCGCCAGCAGCCTCGGGCCCCGCGGGAATCAGCCCCAGCATTTT
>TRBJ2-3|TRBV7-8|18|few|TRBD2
CASSGPGTSGERTDTQYF
TGTGCCAGCAGCGGGCCGGGGACTAGCGGGGAGCGCACAGATACGCAGTATTTT
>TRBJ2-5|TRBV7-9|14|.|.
CASSLHRGGETQYF
TGTGCCAGCAGCCTCCACAGGGGAGGGGAGACCCAGTACTTC
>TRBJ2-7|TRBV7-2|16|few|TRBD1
CASSLWTGDFSYEQYF
TGTGCCAGCAGCTTGTGGACAGGGGACTTCTCCTACGAGCAGTACTTC
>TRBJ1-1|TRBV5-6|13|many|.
CASSLDVNTEAFF
TGTGCCAGCAGCTTGGATGTGAACACTGAAGCTTTCTTT
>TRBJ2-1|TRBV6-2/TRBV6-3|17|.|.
CASSYSGTLRAYNEQFF
TGTGCCAGCAGTTACTCGGGGACACTCAGGGCCTACAATGAGCAGTTCTTC
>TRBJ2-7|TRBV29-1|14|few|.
CSVRQGREGYEQYF
TGCAGCGTTAGACAGGGTCGGGAGGGCTACGAGCAGTACTTC
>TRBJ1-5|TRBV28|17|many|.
CASSSLSSGLFTQPQHF
TGTGCCAGCAGTTCGTTATCATCCGGACTTTTCACTCAGCCCCAGCATTTT
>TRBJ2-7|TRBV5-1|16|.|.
CASSLGGGQGSYEQYF
TGCGCCAGCAGCTTGGGTGGCGGTCAGGGGTCCTACGAGCAGTACTTC
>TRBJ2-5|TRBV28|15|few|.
CASSPIKSEEETQYF
TGTGCCAGCAGTCCTATCAAAAGCGAGGAAGAGACCCAGTACTTC
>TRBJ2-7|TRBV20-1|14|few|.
CSVRGQPSSYEQYF
TGCAGTGTTAGAGGGCAGCCAAGCTCCTACGAGCAGTACTTC